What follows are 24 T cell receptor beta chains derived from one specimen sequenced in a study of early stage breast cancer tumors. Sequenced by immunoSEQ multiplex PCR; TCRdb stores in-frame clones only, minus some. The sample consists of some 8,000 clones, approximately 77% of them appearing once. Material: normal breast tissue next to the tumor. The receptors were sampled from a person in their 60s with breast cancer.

For the CDR3, the DNA is TGTGCCAGCAGCCTACAGGGGGCGAAGCAGTTCTTC. Its translation: CASSLQGAKQFF. The gene calls are TRBV7-9 and TRBJ2-1, with 9 bases identical to TRBD1. The germline V gene encodes CDR1 SEHNR and CDR2 FQNEAQ (reference sequence). CDR3 length: 12 amino acids. With V trimmed by 5 bases and J by 11 bases, 4 bases remained unmatched.

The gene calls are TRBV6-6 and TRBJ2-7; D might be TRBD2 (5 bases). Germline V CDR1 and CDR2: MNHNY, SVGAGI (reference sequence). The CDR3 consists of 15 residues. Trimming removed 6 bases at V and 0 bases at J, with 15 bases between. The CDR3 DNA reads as TGTGCCAGCAGCCTTGGGGAGAGTTACTCCTACGAGCAGTACTTC. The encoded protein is CASSLGESYSYEQYF.

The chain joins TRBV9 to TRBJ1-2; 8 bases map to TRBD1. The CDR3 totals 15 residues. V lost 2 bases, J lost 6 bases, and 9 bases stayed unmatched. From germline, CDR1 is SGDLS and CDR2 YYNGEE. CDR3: CASSVEDRVIDGYTF. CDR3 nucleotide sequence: TGTGCCAGCAGCGTGGAGGACAGGGTGATTGATGGCTACACCTTC.

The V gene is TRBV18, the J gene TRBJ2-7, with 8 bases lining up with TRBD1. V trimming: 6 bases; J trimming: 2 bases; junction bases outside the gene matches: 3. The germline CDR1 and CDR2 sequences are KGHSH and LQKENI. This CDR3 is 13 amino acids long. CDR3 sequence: CASSRGQAYEQYF. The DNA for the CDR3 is TGTGCCAGCTCGCGGGGACAGGCCTACGAGCAGTACTTC.

CDR3 protein: CASSDTRWGGYYNEQFF. The CDR3 DNA sequence: TGTGCCAGCAGTGACACCCGATGGGGGGGGTACTACAATGAGCAGTTCTTC. The J gene is TRBJ2-1, the V gene TRBV6-4; TRBD2 aligns across 7 bases. J was trimmed by 3 bases and V by 2 bases; bases with no gene match: 10. The CDR3 covers 17 residues. The germline V gene has CDR1 MRHNA and CDR2 SNTAGT.

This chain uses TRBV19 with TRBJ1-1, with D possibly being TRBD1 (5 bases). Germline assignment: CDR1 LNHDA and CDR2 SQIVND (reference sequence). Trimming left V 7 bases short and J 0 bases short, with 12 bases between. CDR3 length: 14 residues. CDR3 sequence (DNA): TGTGCCAGTATCAGACAGTCCTTGAACACTGAAGCTTTCTTT. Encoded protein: CASIRQSLNTEAFF. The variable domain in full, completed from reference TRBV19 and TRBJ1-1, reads DGGITQSPKYLFRKEGQNVTLSCEQNLNHDAMYWYRQDPGQGLRLIYYSQIVNDFQKGDIAEGYSVSREKKESFPLTVTSAQKNPTAFYLCASIRQSLNTEAFFGQGTRLTVV.

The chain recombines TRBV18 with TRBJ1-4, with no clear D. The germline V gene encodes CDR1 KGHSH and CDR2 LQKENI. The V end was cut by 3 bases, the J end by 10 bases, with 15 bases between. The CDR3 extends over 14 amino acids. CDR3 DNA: TGTGCCAGCTCACCGCTAAGGGATGGAGGAAAACTGTTTTTT. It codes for CASSPLRDGGKLFF. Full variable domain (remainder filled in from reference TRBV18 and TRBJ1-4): NAGVMQNPRHLVRRRGQEARLRCSPMKGHSHVYWYRQLPEEGLKFMVYLQKENIIDESGMPKERFSAEFPKEGPSILRIQQVVRGDSAAYFCASSPLRDGGKLFFGSGTQLSVL.

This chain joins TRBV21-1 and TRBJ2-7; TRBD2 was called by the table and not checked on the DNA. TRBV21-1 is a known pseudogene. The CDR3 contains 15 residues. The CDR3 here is CASPGVGRTTYEQYF. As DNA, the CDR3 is TGTGCCAGCCCTGGAGTCGGCAGAACCACCTACGAGCAGTACTTC.

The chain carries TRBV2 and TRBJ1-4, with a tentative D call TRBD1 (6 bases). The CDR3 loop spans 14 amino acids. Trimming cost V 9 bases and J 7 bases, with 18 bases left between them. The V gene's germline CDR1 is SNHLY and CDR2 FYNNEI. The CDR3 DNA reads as TGTGCCAGTCAGGGGTCGGGCGCGGGTGAAAAACTGTTTTTT. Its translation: CASQGSGAGEKLFF.

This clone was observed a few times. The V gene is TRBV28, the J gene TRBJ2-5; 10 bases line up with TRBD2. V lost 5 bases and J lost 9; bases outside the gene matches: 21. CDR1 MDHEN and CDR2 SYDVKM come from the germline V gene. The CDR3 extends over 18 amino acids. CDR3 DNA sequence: TGTGCCAGCAGTCTTCTTGGTCCTAGCGGGAGCCCCAATGGGGCCCAGTACTTC. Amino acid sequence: CASSLLGPSGSPNGAQYF.

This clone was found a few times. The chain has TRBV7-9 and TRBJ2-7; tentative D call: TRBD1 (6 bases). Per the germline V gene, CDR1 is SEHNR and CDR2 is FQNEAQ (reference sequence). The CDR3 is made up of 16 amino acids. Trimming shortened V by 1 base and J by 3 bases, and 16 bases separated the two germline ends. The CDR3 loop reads CASSLVSRGQFYEQYF. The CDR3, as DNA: TGTGCCAGCAGCTTAGTGAGTCGGGGACAATTCTACGAGCAGTACTTC.

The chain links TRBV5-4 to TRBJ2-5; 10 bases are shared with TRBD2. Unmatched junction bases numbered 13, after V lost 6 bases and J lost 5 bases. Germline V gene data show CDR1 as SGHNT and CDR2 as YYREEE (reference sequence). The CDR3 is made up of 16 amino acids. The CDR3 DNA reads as TGTGCCAGCACCCGTCTAGCGGGGGCCTATGGGGAGACCCAGTACTTC. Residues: CASTRLAGAYGETQYF.

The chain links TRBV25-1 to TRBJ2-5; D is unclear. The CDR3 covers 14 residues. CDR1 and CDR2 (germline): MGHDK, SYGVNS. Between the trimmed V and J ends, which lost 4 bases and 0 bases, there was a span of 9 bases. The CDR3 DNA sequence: TGTGCCAGCAGTGGCCTCCCGTACCAAGAGACCCAGTACTTC. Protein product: CASSGLPYQETQYF.

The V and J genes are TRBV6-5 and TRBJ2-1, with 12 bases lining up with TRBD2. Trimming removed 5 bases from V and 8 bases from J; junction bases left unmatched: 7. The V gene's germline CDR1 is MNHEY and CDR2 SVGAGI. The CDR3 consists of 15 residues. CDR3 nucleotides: TGTGCCAGCAGTGCGCCTAGCGGGGGGGACTATGAGCAGTTCTTC. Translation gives CASSAPSGGDYEQFF.

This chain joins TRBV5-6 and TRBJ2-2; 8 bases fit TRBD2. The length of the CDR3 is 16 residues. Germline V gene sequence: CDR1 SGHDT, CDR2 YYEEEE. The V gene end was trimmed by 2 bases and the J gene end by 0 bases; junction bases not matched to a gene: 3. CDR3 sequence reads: CASSFRTSSNTGELFF. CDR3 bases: TGTGCCAGCAGCTTTCGGACTAGCTCGAACACCGGGGAGCTGTTTTTT. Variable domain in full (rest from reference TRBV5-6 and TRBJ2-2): DAGVTQSPTHLIKTRGQQVTLRCSPKSGHDTVSWYQQALGQGPQFIFQYYEEEERQRGNFPDRFSGHQFPNYSSELNVNALLLGDSALYLCASSFRTSSNTGELFFGEGSRLTVL.

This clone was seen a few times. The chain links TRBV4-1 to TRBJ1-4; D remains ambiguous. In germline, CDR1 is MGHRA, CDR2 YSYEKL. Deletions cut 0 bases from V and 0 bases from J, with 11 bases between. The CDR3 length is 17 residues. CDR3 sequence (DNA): TGCGCCAGCAGCCAAGAGCAGGCTGGTGCAACTAATGAAAAACTGTTTTTT. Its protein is CASSQEQAGATNEKLFF.

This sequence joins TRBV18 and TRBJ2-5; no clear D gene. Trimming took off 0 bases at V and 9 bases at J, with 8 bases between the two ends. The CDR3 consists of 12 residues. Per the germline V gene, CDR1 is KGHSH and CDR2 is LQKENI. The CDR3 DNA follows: TGTGCCAGCTCACCACCTGAGGCCGCCCAGTACTTC. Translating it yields CASSPPEAAQYF.

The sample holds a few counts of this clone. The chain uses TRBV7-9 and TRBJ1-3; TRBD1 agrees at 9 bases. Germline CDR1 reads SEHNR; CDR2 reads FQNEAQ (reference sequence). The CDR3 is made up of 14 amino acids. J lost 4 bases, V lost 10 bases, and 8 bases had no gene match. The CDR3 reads CATKGQGSGNTIYF. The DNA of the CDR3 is TGTGCCACAAAGGGACAGGGCAGCGGAAACACCATATATTTT.

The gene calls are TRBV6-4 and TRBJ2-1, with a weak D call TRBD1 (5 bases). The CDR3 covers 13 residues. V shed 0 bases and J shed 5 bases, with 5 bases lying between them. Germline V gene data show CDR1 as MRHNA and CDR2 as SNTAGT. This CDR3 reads CASSDSGHNEQFF. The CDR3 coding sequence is TGTGCCAGCAGTGACTCGGGGCACAATGAGCAGTTCTTC.

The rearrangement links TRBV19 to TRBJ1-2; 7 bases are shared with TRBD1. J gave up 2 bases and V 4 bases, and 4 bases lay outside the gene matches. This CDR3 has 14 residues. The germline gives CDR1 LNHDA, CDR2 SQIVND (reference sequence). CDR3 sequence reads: CASSREQGNYGYTF. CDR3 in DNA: TGTGCCAGTAGTAGAGAACAGGGGAACTATGGCTACACCTTC. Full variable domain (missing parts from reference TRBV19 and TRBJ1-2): DGGITQSPKYLFRKEGQNVTLSCEQNLNHDAMYWYRQDPGQGLRLIYYSQIVNDFQKGDIAEGYSVSREKKESFPLTVTSAQKNPTAFYLCASSREQGNYGYTFGSGTRLTVV.

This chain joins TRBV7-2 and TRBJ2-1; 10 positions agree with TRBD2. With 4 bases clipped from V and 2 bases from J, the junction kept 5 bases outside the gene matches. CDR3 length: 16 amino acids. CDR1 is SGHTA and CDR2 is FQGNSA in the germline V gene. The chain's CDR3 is CASSSLAGVAYNEQFF. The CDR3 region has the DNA TGTGCCAGCAGCTCCCTAGCGGGGGTTGCCTACAATGAGCAGTTCTTC.

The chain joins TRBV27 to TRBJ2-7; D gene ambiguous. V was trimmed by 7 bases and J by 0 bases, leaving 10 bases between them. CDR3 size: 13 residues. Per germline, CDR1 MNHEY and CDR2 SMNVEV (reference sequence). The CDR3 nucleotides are TGTGCCAGCACCCCGTCCCCCTCCTACGAGCAGTACTTC. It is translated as CASTPSPSYEQYF.

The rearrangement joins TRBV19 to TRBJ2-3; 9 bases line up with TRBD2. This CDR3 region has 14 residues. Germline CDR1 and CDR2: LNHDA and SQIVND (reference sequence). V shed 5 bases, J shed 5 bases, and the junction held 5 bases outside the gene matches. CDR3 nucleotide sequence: TGTGCCAGTAGTCGTAGCGGGAGCGGAGATACGCAGTATTTT. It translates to CASSRSGSGDTQYF.

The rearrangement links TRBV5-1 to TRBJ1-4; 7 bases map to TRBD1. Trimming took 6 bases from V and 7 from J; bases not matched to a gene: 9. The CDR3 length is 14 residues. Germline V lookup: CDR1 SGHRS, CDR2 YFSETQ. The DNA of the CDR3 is TGCGCCAGCACTCTTGGGACAGTGGGTGAAAAACTGTTTTTT. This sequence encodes CASTLGTVGEKLFF. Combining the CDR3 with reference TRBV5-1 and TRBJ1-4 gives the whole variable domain KAGVTQTPRYLIKTRGQQVTLSCSPISGHRSVSWYQQTPGQGLQFLFEYFSETQRNKGNFPGRFSGRQFSNSRSEMNVSTLELGDSALYLCASTLGTVGEKLFFGSGTQLSVL.